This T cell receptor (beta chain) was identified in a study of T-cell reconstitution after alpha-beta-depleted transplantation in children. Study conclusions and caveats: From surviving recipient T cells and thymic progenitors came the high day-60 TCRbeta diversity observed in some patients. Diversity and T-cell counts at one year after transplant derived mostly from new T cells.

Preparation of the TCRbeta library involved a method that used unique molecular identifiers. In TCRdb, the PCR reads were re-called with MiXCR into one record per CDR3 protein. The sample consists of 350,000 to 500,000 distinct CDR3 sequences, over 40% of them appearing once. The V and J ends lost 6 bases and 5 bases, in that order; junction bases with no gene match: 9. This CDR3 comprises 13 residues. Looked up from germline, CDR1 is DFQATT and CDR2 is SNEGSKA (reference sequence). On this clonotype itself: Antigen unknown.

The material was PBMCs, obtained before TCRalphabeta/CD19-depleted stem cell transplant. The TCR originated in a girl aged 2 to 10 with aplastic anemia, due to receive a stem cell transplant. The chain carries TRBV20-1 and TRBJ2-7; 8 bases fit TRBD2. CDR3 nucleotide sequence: TGCAGTGCAATATATGGACTAGCAAACGAGCAGTACTTC. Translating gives CSAIYGLANEQYF.